Listed below are T cell receptor beta chains from one sample, sequenced in a study of T cells after yellow fever vaccination. TCRdb re-called the 5' RACE reads with MiXCR, one entry per CDR3 protein. The sample contains a few hundred thousand distinct CDR3 sequences, 3% to 4% of which appear only once. The source was CD4+ T cells sorted from PBMCs, collected 10 days after the yellow fever booster vaccination. The receptors shown here come from a man aged 18 to 30 who received the YFV17D yellow fever vaccine. Both conserved end residues are part of each CDR3. D genes are given only for firm matches. Where a row states a size, it is once, few, many or the class of an expanded clone; other rows omit it.

-	TRBV25-1	TRBJ2-5	-	CASSESGAGRSWTQYF	TGTGCCAGCAGTGAATCGGGGGCAGGACGCTCTTGGACCCAGTACTTC
TRBD1	TRBV15	TRBJ1-2	-	CATSRVARGPDGYTF	TGTGCCACCAGCAGAGTAGCCAGGGGGCCTGATGGCTACACCTTC
-	TRBV5-5	TRBJ1-1	many	CASSLNAETEAFF	TGTGCCAGCAGCTTGAACGCGGAGACTGAAGCTTTCTTT
-	TRBV4-1	TRBJ2-4	many	CASSQRGWGVSENIQYF	TGCGCCAGCAGCCAGAGGGGTTGGGGGGTCAGCGAAAACATTCAGTACTTC
TRBD1	TRBV5-1	TRBJ2-5	many	CASSLGPDRGETQYF	TGCGCCAGCAGCTTGGGACCCGACAGGGGTGAGACCCAGTACTTC
-	TRBV4-3	TRBJ2-2	many	CASSDPQGEAGELFF	TGCGCCAGCAGCGATCCTCAGGGGGAGGCCGGGGAGCTGTTTTTT
-	TRBV5-1	TRBJ2-1	-	CASSFQGNSAEQFF	TGCGCCAGCAGCTTCCAGGGGAATTCAGCTGAGCAGTTCTTC
TRBD2	TRBV4-2	TRBJ2-1	few	CASSQAVASGGLSSYNEQFF	TGTGCCAGCAGCCAAGCGGTCGCTAGCGGGGGGCTCAGCTCCTACAATGAGCAGTTCTTC
-	TRBV7-2	TRBJ1-6	-	CASREGNSPLHF	TGTGCCAGCCGGGAGGGGAATTCACCCCTCCACTTT
-	TRBV4-3	TRBJ1-6	many	CASSQGARYNSPLHF	TGCGCCAGCAGCCAAGGGGCCAGATATAATTCACCCCTCCACTTT
TRBD2	TRBV12-3/TRBV12-4	TRBJ2-5	-	CASRSGTSGGKETQYF	TGTGCCAGCAGATCCGGGACTAGCGGGGGTAAAGAGACCCAGTACTTC
TRBD1	TRBV7-3	TRBJ1-2	many	CASSFGQGLGYTF	TGTGCCAGCAGCTTCGGACAGGGACTTGGCTACACCTTC
TRBD2	TRBV18	TRBJ2-3	few	CASSPTSGGATDTQYF	TGTGCCAGCTCACCGACTAGCGGGGGGGCCACAGATACGCAGTATTTT
-	TRBV2	TRBJ2-5	many	CASRLTPAGTQYF	TGTGCCAGCAGGCTGACTCCGGCCGGGACCCAGTACTTC
-	TRBV7-2	TRBJ1-2	-	CASSLDWGAHGYTF	TGTGCCAGCAGCTTAGATTGGGGGGCTCATGGCTACACCTTC
-	TRBV6-5	TRBJ1-3	-	CASSYSTGTSGNTIYF	TGTGCCAGCAGTTACAGCACGGGCACCTCTGGAAACACCATATATTTT
-	TRBV20-1	TRBJ2-7	-	CSASWQTGEQYF	TGCAGTGCTAGCTGGCAAACCGGCGAGCAGTACTTC
-	TRBV28	TRBJ2-7	-	CASSFPPSYEQYF	TGTGCCAGCAGTTTCCCGCCATCCTACGAGCAGTACTTC
-	TRBV7-9	TRBJ2-3	many	CASSLAGRNRDTQYF	TGTGCCAGCAGCTTAGCGGGGAGGAATAGGGATACGCAGTATTTT
-	TRBV2	TRBJ2-4	-	CASSASTEGIIQYF	TGTGCCAGCAGCGCGAGCACAGAGGGTATCATTCAGTACTTC
TRBD1	TRBV5-4	TRBJ2-2	-	CASSYTGEGKLFF	TGTGCCAGCAGCTATACAGGGGAAGGAAAGCTGTTTTTT
-	TRBV11-3	TRBJ2-2	few	CASSLDLPGAMATGELFF	TGTGCCAGCAGCTTAGATCTACCGGGGGCGATGGCCACCGGGGAGCTGTTTTTT
-	TRBV29-1	TRBJ2-4	many	CSVASTGGGNIQYF	TGCAGCGTCGCGTCAACAGGGGGGGGAAACATTCAGTACTTC
-	TRBV20-1	TRBJ1-1	-	CSARPGNTEAFF	TGCAGTGCACGACCAGGGAACACTGAAGCTTTCTTT
-	TRBV7-2	TRBJ1-2	few	CASSPQGQGGGYTF	TGTGCCAGCAGCCCTCAGGGGCAGGGCGGTGGCTACACCTTC
-	TRBV20-1	TRBJ1-6	few	CSASLRQDGSPLHF	TGCAGTGCTAGTCTCCGACAGGATGGATCACCCCTCCACTTT
TRBD1	TRBV6-2/TRBV6-3	TRBJ2-7	many	CASSYDLGTVYEQYF	TGTGCCAGCAGTTACGATTTGGGGACAGTCTACGAGCAGTACTTC
-	TRBV27	TRBJ1-6	few	CASSSGLWDRASLRGATWDSPLHF	TGTGCCAGCAGTTCGGGGCTCTGGGATCGGGCCTCGCTACGGGGCGCGACGTGGGATTCACCCCTCCACTTT
-	TRBV6-5	TRBJ2-7	-	CASGQGPFAQYF	TGTGCCAGCGGGCAGGGCCCTTTCGCGCAGTACTTC
-	TRBV6-6	TRBJ1-5	many	CASSRVGPQHF	TGTGCCAGCAGTCGGGTGGGGCCCCAGCATTTT
-	TRBV5-1	TRBJ2-2	many	CASSPGQFNTGELFF	TGCGCCAGCAGCCCCGGACAGTTCAACACCGGGGAGCTGTTTTTT
-	TRBV4-1	TRBJ1-5	-	CASSQEQPKFVLNQPQHF	TGCGCCAGCAGCCAAGAACAACCCAAGTTCGTCCTCAATCAGCCCCAGCATTTT
-	TRBV18	TRBJ1-5	few	CASSADRTHQPQHF	TGTGCCAGCTCAGCCGACAGGACCCATCAGCCCCAGCATTTT
-	TRBV18	TRBJ2-5	many	CASSPSYLEETQYF	TGTGCCAGCTCACCATCTTATCTAGAAGAGACCCAGTACTTC
TRBD2	TRBV4-2	TRBJ2-1	many	CASSQSSGGAGQFF	TGTGCCAGCAGCCAGAGCAGCGGGGGGGCCGGGCAGTTCTTC
-	TRBV29-1	TRBJ2-3	many	CSLIFADTQYF	TGCAGCCTCATCTTTGCAGATACGCAGTATTTT
-	TRBV19	TRBJ2-1	few	CASSIGFKDEQFF	TGTGCCAGTAGTATAGGCTTTAAAGATGAGCAGTTCTTC
TRBD1	TRBV5-6	TRBJ1-1	many	CASSPDGGTGDTEAFF	TGTGCCAGCAGCCCCGACGGGGGCACAGGGGACACTGAAGCTTTCTTT
-	TRBV27	TRBJ1-6	many	CASSFGRASPLHF	TGTGCCAGCAGTTTCGGCAGAGCCTCACCCCTCCACTTT
TRBD1	TRBV6-5	TRBJ2-7	-	CASRQGQGRNEQYF	TGTGCCAGCAGACAGGGACAGGGTCGTAACGAGCAGTACTTC
-	TRBV6-5	TRBJ1-4	many	CASSIRGVPNEKLFF	TGTGCCAGCAGCATACGAGGGGTTCCAAATGAAAAACTGTTTTTT
TRBD2	TRBV14	TRBJ2-7	many	CASSPQAGGPYEQYF	TGTGCCAGCAGCCCGCAAGCGGGGGGCCCCTACGAGCAGTACTTC
-	TRBV20-1	TRBJ2-1	few	CSAPGPQVSEQFF	TGCAGTGCCCCGGGACCGCAAGTATCTGAGCAGTTCTTC